The TCR beta chain under discussion was sequenced for a study of T cells after yellow fever vaccination. Study at large: Preparation used SMART-Seq v4 Ultra Low Input for the low-cell-number fractions.

TCRdb reprocessed the 5' RACE reads with MiXCR, giving one entry per CDR3 protein. The data contain hundreds of thousands of distinct CDR3 sequences, about 12% of them singletons. Findings and caveats of the study: Overall, a small share of clonotypes was seen in both CD4 and CD8 compartments.

Regarding this clonotype: Its specificity is not known. The junction shows a germline mismatch at one end, possibly a read error.

This sequence was found in a man in his thirties or forties who received the YFV17D yellow fever vaccine. The material sequenced was PBMCs, taken on the day of the yellow fever booster vaccination.

The DNA for the CDR3 is TGTGCCAGCACCCAAGGAGGGCCTTGGACAGATACGCAGTATTTT. Its translation: CASTQGGPWTDTQYF. The chain has TRBV3-1 and TRBJ2-3; the D gene is possibly TRBD2 (6 bases). The CDR3 has 15 residues. Germline-derived CDR1 and CDR2 are LGHDT and YNNKEL (reference sequence).